This T cell receptor beta chain was sequenced for a study of CD8 T cells in ankylosing spondylitis (dated by TCRdb to the late 2010s). Background for the entire study: T cell receptor beta repertoires were profiled in healthy donors and ankylosing spondylitis patients so that disease-linked TCR variants could be found. In total, the full study cohort was made up of some 100 healthy donors and approximately 27 ankylosing spondylitis patients. Peripheral blood was sampled, and synovial fluid was also collected from ankylosing spondylitis patients. General conclusions and limits of the study: The disease-linked clones were reported to be significantly enriched in matched synovial fluid samples from ankylosing spondylitis patients. A CD8+ phenotype was shown by the disease-linked clones, which were found at relatively low frequencies in peripheral blood. A TCR beta motif of eight highly homologous amino acid variants appeared characteristic of blood from ankylosing spondylitis patients. Some of the motif variants had been reported before in the synovial fluid and blood of reactive arthritis patients, a finding that suggests common disease-initiation mechanisms.

This clonotype was found a few times. There is no known antigen for this receptor. Base quality data are lacking; no much larger clone is found one base away. Instrument on record: Illumina HiSeq 2500. Quantitative 5'-RACE with molecular barcodes was used to prepare TCR beta libraries. The study's own analysis went as follows. A new computational method, built on a probabilistic model of VDJ rearrangement, was used to identify disease-linked TCR variants. TCRdb cleaned the public reads at Q25 with fastp, built clones with MiXCR and kept in-frame beta chains. Each CDR3 protein gets just one entry, which takes the most common genes and DNA from the rows behind it. In this record, the V and J calls reflect TCRdb's handling and not the investigators' own analysis. In all, the sample holds 300,000 to 400,000 distinct CDR3 sequences, and 20% to 25% of those were seen once. Together, the top ten hold about 16% of the sample.

Sequenced input: blood, either unsorted or a sorted T cell fraction (not recorded which). This TCR derives from a male donor with ankylosing spondylitis.

The CDR3 reads as follows: CSAQQGVGTQYF. The DNA sequence is TGCAGTGCCCAACAGGGTGTTGGGACCCAGTACTTC. This receptor chain uses TRBV20-1 and TRBJ2-5; the D region possibly corresponds to TRBD1 (6 bases align). The germline V gene (reference sequence) specifies DFQATT as CDR1 and SNEGSKA as CDR2. Trimming removed 6 bases from V and 7 bases from J, leaving 15 bases between the germline ends. The CDR3 runs 12 amino acids, cysteine and phenylalanine included. The CDR3 DNA has 36 bases and is translated from base 1.